The 27 T cell receptor beta chains below were found in one sample sequenced in a study of cytomegalovirus exposure and HLA in healthy donors. TCRdb's copy holds only in-frame clones and misses some; the assay was immunoSEQ multiplex PCR. Here the sample spans 150,000 or so clones, 70% to 90% being singletons. The sequenced sample was PBMCs. These receptors were obtained from a woman in her thirties in good health and CMV-seropositive.

J is TRBJ2-7 and V is TRBV5-6; perhaps TRBD1 as D (6 bases). Trimming removed 4 bases from V and 0 bases from J, with 11 bases in between. The germline V gene encodes CDR1 SGHDT and CDR2 YYEEEE. This CDR3 region has 14 residues. CDR3 amino acids: CASSQGFVSYEQYF. The DNA for the CDR3 is TGTGCCAGCAGCCAGGGGTTCGTCTCCTACGAGCAGTACTTC.

Notes on this clone: Relative to the germline gene, one junction end is altered; a read error may explain this. The chain uses TRBV5-1 and TRBJ2-1, with 14 bases lining up with TRBD2. Per germline, CDR1 SGHRS and CDR2 YFSETQ. CDR3 length: 13 amino acids. CDR3 in amino acids: CASSSGTSGSLLF. CDR3 in DNA: TGCGCCAGCAGCTCGGGGACTAGCGGGAGTTTGCTCTTC.

The chain recombines TRBV27 with TRBJ2-7, with TRBD2 matching 13 bases. The germline gives CDR1 MNHEY, CDR2 SMNVEV (reference sequence). With V trimmed by 2 bases and J by 4 bases, 2 bases remained unmatched. CDR3 size: 15 residues. CDR3 region: CASSLGTSGKYEQYF. The CDR3 region has the DNA TGTGCCAGCAGTTTAGGGACTAGCGGGAAGTACGAGCAGTACTTC.

The chain carries TRBV29-1 and TRBJ1-2, with D perhaps matching TRBD1 (5 bases). Germline V gives CDR1 SQVTM, CDR2 ANQGSEA. The V end lost 5 bases, the J end lost 1 base, and 8 bases lay between the germline ends. This CDR3 comprises 12 residues. The CDR3 here is CSVWQGNYGYTF. The CDR3 bases are TGCAGCGTTTGGCAGGGTAACTATGGCTACACCTTC. Full variable domain (rest looked up from reference TRBV29-1 and TRBJ1-2): SAVISQKPSRDICQRGTSLTIQCQVDSQVTMMFWYRQQPGQSLTLIATANQGSEATYESGFVIDKFPISRPNLTFSTLTVSNMSPEDSSIYLCSVWQGNYGYTFGSGTRLTVV.

This chain joins TRBV2 and TRBJ2-4, with TRBD1 identical over 9 bases. Germline assignment: CDR1 SNHLY and CDR2 FYNNEI. There are 16 residues in the CDR3. J was trimmed by 1 base and V by 6 bases; bases with no gene match: 7. In DNA, the CDR3 is TGTGCCAGCAGCGGCCGACAGGGGGGGGCCAAAAACATTCAGTACTTC. Its translation: CASSGRQGGAKNIQYF.

This clone occurred a few times. V and J are TRBV2 and TRBJ1-5; maybe TRBD1 (5 bases). CDR3 size: 12 residues. Germline CDR1 SNHLY, CDR2 FYNNEI. V shed 5 bases and J shed 9 bases, with 11 bases lying between them. The CDR3 reads CASSLSTVPQHF. The CDR3 DNA reads TGTGCCAGCAGTCTTTCGACAGTGCCCCAGCATTTT.

Here the CDR3 reads CSASSTGGLTF. DNA for the CDR3: TGCAGTGCTAGCTCGACAGGTGGCCTCACCTTC. The chain employs TRBV20-1 and TRBJ1-2; D might be TRBD1 (6 bases). Trimming pared 3 bases from V and 13 bases from J, leaving 15 bases between. The CDR3 spans 11 residues. The V gene's germline CDR1 is DFQATT and CDR2 SNEGSKA (reference sequence).

The rearrangement uses TRBV7-2 and TRBJ2-1, with TRBD2 identical over 11 bases. V lost 4 bases and J lost 4; bases outside the gene matches: 6. The CDR3 has 16 amino acids. Germline V gene lookup returns CDR1 SGHTA and CDR2 FQGNSA. The CDR3 region is CASSSKGTSGYNEQFF. The CDR3 DNA reads TGTGCCAGCAGCTCTAAAGGGACTAGCGGTTACAATGAGCAGTTCTTC. The whole variable domain, remainder taken from reference TRBV7-2 and TRBJ2-1, is GAGVSQSPSNKVTEKGKDVELRCDPISGHTALYWYRQSLGQGLEFLIYFQGNSAPDKSGLPSDRFSAERTGGSVSTLTIQRTQQEDSAVYLCASSSKGTSGYNEQFFGPGTRLTVL.

This clone was seen just once. The J gene is TRBJ2-7, the V gene TRBV28, with 13 bases identical to TRBD2. Losses at the gene ends were 5 bases for V and 4 bases for J; bases not matched to a gene: 5. Germline values: CDR1 MDHEN, CDR2 SYDVKM. The CDR3 runs 15 residues. CDR3 in amino acids: CASSMTSGGTYEQYF. DNA for the CDR3: TGTGCCAGCAGTATGACTAGCGGGGGGACTTACGAGCAGTACTTC.

This clone was detected once. The chain is built from TRBV2 and TRBJ2-2; D is possibly TRBD2 (8 bases). V dropped 2 bases and J dropped 4 bases, with 14 bases sitting between them. Germline assignment: CDR1 SNHLY and CDR2 FYNNEI. The CDR3 has 16 residues. CDR3 sequence: CASSERGRGATGELFF. Written as DNA, the CDR3 is TGTGCCAGCAGTGAAAGGGGGCGGGGGGCCACCGGGGAGCTGTTTTTT.

The V and J genes are TRBV5-1 and TRBJ2-2; 9 bases align to TRBD1. CDR1 and CDR2 from the germline V gene are SGHRS and YFSETQ. The CDR3 runs 18 residues. The J segment lost 5 bases and the V segment lost 0 bases, leaving 11 bases of the junction unmatched. This CDR3 reads CASSLAGQGTSLTGELFF. CDR3 nucleotide sequence: TGCGCCAGCAGCTTGGCGGGACAGGGAACCTCCTTGACCGGGGAGCTGTTTTTT.

The rearrangement joins TRBV11-2 to TRBJ2-7, with unresolved D. Between the trimmed V and J ends, which lost 1 base and 0 bases, there was a span of 4 bases. In germline, CDR1 is SGHAT, CDR2 FQNNGV. This CDR3 spans 13 amino acids. The CDR3 nucleotides read TGTGCCAGCAGCTTAGTCCACTCCTACGAGCAGTACTTC. It translates to CASSLVHSYEQYF.

The rearrangement links TRBV6-6 to TRBJ2-3, with a weak D call TRBD2 (5 bases). The V gene lost 2 bases and the J gene lost 10 bases, with 13 bases spanning the gap. Germline V gene lookup returns CDR1 MNHNY and CDR2 SVGAGI (reference sequence). The CDR3 covers 13 residues. In DNA form, the CDR3 reads TGTGCCAGCAGTTACACATCTAGCTCGGCGCAGTATTTT. Its translation is CASSYTSSSAQYF.

This rearrangement joins TRBV6-5 to TRBJ1-2; D remains ambiguous. With 6 bases removed from V and 0 bases from J, the gap between germline ends came to 14 bases. Germline V gives CDR1 MNHEY, CDR2 SVGAGI. This CDR3 region has 15 residues. CDR3 DNA sequence: TGTGCCAGCAGCCTCCAAACCTATCCTAACTATGGCTACACCTTC. Encoded protein: CASSLQTYPNYGYTF.

This clone was found a few times. The chain combines TRBV4-1 with TRBJ1-4; 7 nucleotides match TRBD1. The CDR3 extends over 15 amino acids. Trimming at V came to 1 base and at J to 6 bases, leaving 5 bases not matched to a gene. Looked up from germline, CDR1 is MGHRA and CDR2 is YSYEKL. CDR3 nucleotides: TGCGCCAGCAGCCAAGGCGCCGGGACAGATGAAAAACTGTTTTTT. Its translation: CASSQGAGTDEKLFF.

The chain links TRBV5-1 to TRBJ2-2, with 7 bases that match TRBD2. The CDR3 extends over 15 amino acids. Germline-derived CDR1 and CDR2 are SGHRS and YFSETQ. J gave up 7 bases and V 6 bases, and 12 bases lay outside the gene matches. The CDR3 DNA is TGCGCCAGCAAACGAAGCGGGGCCGGGCACGGGGAGCTGTTTTTT. It is translated as CASKRSGAGHGELFF.

V and J are TRBV27 and TRBJ2-3, with 10 positions matching TRBD2. Germline assignment: CDR1 MNHEY and CDR2 SMNVEV (reference sequence). CDR3 length equals 15 residues. V was pared by 3 bases and J by 3 bases, with 3 bases of the junction left unmatched. The CDR3: CASSLSGGATDTQYF. In nucleotides, the CDR3 is TGTGCCAGCAGTTTGAGCGGGGGGGCTACAGATACGCAGTATTTT.

The chain links TRBV2 to TRBJ2-7; 13 positions match TRBD2. This CDR3 has 15 residues. The V gene's germline CDR1 is SNHLY and CDR2 FYNNEI. V lost 5 bases to trimming and J lost 3 bases; unmatched junction nucleotides: 4. This chain's CDR3 is CASSLTSGRVYEQYF. The CDR3 DNA is TGTGCCAGCAGTCTCACTAGCGGGAGGGTCTACGAGCAGTACTTC.

The chain recombines TRBV5-6 with TRBJ2-4, with D tentatively TRBD2 (5 bases). The CDR3 is 18 residues long. Germline lookup yields CDR1 SGHDT and CDR2 YYEEEE. The ends were cut back, 6 bases at V and 6 bases at J, with 28 bases in the middle. CDR3 in amino acids: CASTQYSKPDCVRNIQYF. CDR3 in DNA: TGTGCCAGCACTCAATACTCGAAGCCGGACTGCGTAAGAAACATTCAGTACTTC. The entire variable domain, with the rest obtained from reference TRBV5-6 and TRBJ2-4, is as follows: DAGVTQSPTHLIKTRGQQVTLRCSPKSGHDTVSWYQQALGQGPQFIFQYYEEEERQRGNFPDRFSGHQFPNYSSELNVNALLLGDSALYLCASTQYSKPDCVRNIQYFGAGTRLSVL.

This chain uses TRBV18 with TRBJ2-1; D remains unclear. Germline V gene sequence: CDR1 KGHSH, CDR2 LQKENI. The V and J ends lost 0 bases and 10 bases respectively, with 7 bases between them. This CDR3 has 12 residues. The DNA for the CDR3 is TGTGCCAGCTCACCACCGGGCAGCGAGCAGTTCTTC. It codes for CASSPPGSEQFF.

In this sample, this clone turned up a few times. V usage is TRBV7-2 and J usage is TRBJ1-1; the D is unclear. Germline V gives CDR1 SGHTA, CDR2 FQGNSA. V was pared by 2 bases and J by 1 base, with 5 bases between. This CDR3 spans 13 amino acids. CDR3: CASSLRANTEAFF. In DNA, the CDR3 is TGTGCCAGCAGCTTAAGAGCGAACACTGAAGCTTTCTTT.

This sequence joins TRBV19 and TRBJ1-5, with 8 bases fitting TRBD1. The germline V gene encodes CDR1 LNHDA and CDR2 SQIVND (reference sequence). V gave up 6 bases and J gave up 4 bases; unmatched junction bases: 23. There are 20 residues in the CDR3. The CDR3: CASSHFGLTDRGTTNQPQHF. DNA of the CDR3: TGTGCCAGTAGCCACTTTGGCCTGACAGACAGGGGAACTACTAATCAGCCCCAGCATTTT.

A word on this clone: Possible read error: a much larger clone is one base away. Additional DNA sequences in this sample encode the identical CDR3. The gene calls are TRBV5-1 and TRBJ2-3; no clear D. Germline V gene lookup returns CDR1 SGHRS and CDR2 YFSETQ. The length of the CDR3 is 16 residues. The ends were cut back, 5 bases at V and 0 bases at J, with 16 bases in the middle. CDR3 sequence (DNA): TGCGCCAGCAGGAAAGCAGCAGGCACGAGCACAGATACGCAGTATTTT. Protein sequence: CASRKAAGTSTDTQYF.

The CDR3 region has the DNA TGTGCCAGCAGGGGGCCGTCGTCAGGGTTTTGGGAGACCCAGTACTTC. This translates into CASRGPSSGFWETQYF. The genes are TRBV28 and TRBJ2-5, with a tentative D call TRBD1 (5 bases). The germline gives CDR1 MDHEN, CDR2 SYDVKM. With 6 bases removed from V and 5 bases from J, the gap between germline ends came to 22 bases. CDR3 length: 16 amino acids.

The chain has TRBV7-8 and TRBJ2-7, with TRBD2 matching 9 bases. The CDR3 consists of 15 residues. Germline V gene lookup returns CDR1 SGHVS and CDR2 FQNEAQ. Trimming took 1 base from V and 3 from J; bases not matched to a gene: 4. CDR3 sequence (DNA): TGTGCCAGCAGCTTAGGGGCTAGCGGGAACTACGAGCAGTACTTC. Protein sequence: CASSLGASGNYEQYF.

This clone was counted a single time. This chain connects TRBV19 to TRBJ2-1; a possible D gene is TRBD2 (6 bases). V lost 6 bases and J lost 12, with 18 bases in between. Germline CDR1 and CDR2: LNHDA and SQIVND (reference sequence). The CDR3 is 13 residues long. CDR3 nucleotides: TGTGCCAGTAGATCTTGGCGGGACCCCGGGCAGTTCTTC. This translates into CASRSWRDPGQFF.

The chain carries TRBV5-4 and TRBJ2-3, with D uncertain. The CDR3 contains 15 residues. In germline, CDR1 is SGHNT, CDR2 YYREEE (reference sequence). V was trimmed by 3 bases and J by 3 bases, leaving 14 bases between them. CDR3 sequence: CASSSHSSGTDTQYF. CDR3 DNA: TGTGCCAGCAGCTCGCACTCTTCGGGTACAGATACGCAGTATTTT.